This T cell receptor beta chain was captured in a study of T cells in Graves' hyperthyroidism and ophthalmopathy. The study's findings and limits: Ophthalmopathy stood apart from stable hyperthyroidism in a 13 V-J model.

The investigators amplified TCR beta CDR3 regions from RNA transcripts. The HTBI primer set drove a first-round RT-PCR of the TCR CDR3. From the multiplex PCR reads, TCRdb called clonotypes with MiXCR, one entry per CDR3 protein. The sample carries some 27,000 distinct CDR3 sequences, 40% to 55% recorded once. Trimming took 6 bases from V and 3 from J; bases not matched to a gene: 7. CDR3 size: 15 residues. At least ten counts were recorded for this clonotype. Its cognate antigen is unknown. This chain joins TRBV12-3 or TRBV12-4 and TRBJ2-7; TRBD1 matches 11 bases. Specimen: blood. The origin of this receptor is a woman aged 30 to 39 with Graves' hyperthyroidism. CDR3 bases: TGTGCCAGCAGACCCCGGACAGGGGGCCTCTACGAGCAGTACTTC. This sequence encodes CASRPRTGGLYEQYF.